These 13 T cell receptor beta chains were sequenced from one sample in a study of CD8 T cells in Susac syndrome. RNA in amounts of 0.5 to 1 ug was reverse transcribed with random hexamers. TCRdb used MiXCR to reprocess the immunoSEQ multiplex PCR reads, holding one entry per CDR3 protein. The table shows under 110,000 distinct CDR3 sequences, with roughly 95% occurring only once. The sequencing input was CD8+ T cells from PBMCs. Source of these receptors: a human donor with Susac syndrome.

The rearrangement joins TRBV20-1 to TRBJ2-3, with 13 nucleotides matching TRBD2. CDR3 length: 20 amino acids. The junction had 12 bases not matched to a gene; V was cut back by 0 bases and J by 0 bases. CDR1 and CDR2 (germline): DFQATT, SNEGSKA (reference sequence). This CDR3 is CSARDRTGLAGTLSTDTQYF. The CDR3 DNA reads as TGCAGTGCTAGAGATCGGACGGGACTAGCGGGAACATTAAGCACAGATACGCAGTATTTT.

This clonotype was seen more than once but under ten times. The genes are TRBV3-1 and TRBJ2-1; D is unresolved. Deletions cut 4 bases from V and 5 bases from J, with 6 bases between. The CDR3 length is 12 residues. Germline V gene lookup returns CDR1 LGHDT and CDR2 YNNKEL (reference sequence). The DNA of the CDR3 is TGTGCCAGCAGCCCTCGAAACAATGAGCAGTTCTTC. It is translated as CASSPRNNEQFF.

The chain couples TRBV12-3 or TRBV12-4 to TRBJ2-1, with D tentatively TRBD1 (5 bases). Trimming stripped 7 bases from V and 7 bases from J, with 11 bases between. CDR3 length equals 12 residues. The CDR3 coding sequence is TGTGCCAGCACCCATAGGGGAAATGAGCAGTTCTTC. It specifies CASTHRGNEQFF.

The V gene is TRBV5-4, the J gene TRBJ2-1; D gene uncertain. V was clipped by 0 bases and J by 0 bases, with 7 bases between them. The CDR3 spans 15 residues. Germline V CDR1 and CDR2: SGHNT, YYREEE (reference sequence). DNA of the CDR3: TGTGCCAGCAGCTTGGTAGAGAGCTCCTACAATGAGCAGTTCTTC. Its translation is CASSLVESSYNEQFF.

This rearrangement joins TRBV9 to TRBJ2-3; D gene unclear. The length of the CDR3 is 11 residues. CDR1 and CDR2 from the germline V gene are SGDLS and YYNGEE. The V end was cut by 3 bases, the J end by 8 bases, with 7 bases between. The CDR3, as DNA: TGTGCCAGCAGCGCTAGTGGTACGCAGTATTTT. Encoded protein: CASSASGTQYF. Full variable domain (missing parts from reference TRBV9 and TRBJ2-3): DSGVTQTPKHLITATGQRVTLRCSPRSGDLSVYWYQQSLDQGLQFLIQYYNGEERAKGNILERFSAQQFPDLHSELNLSSLELGDSALYFCASSASGTQYFGPGTRLTVL.

The chain is built from TRBV5-6 and TRBJ1-6; unclear D gene. Germline lookup yields CDR1 SGHDT and CDR2 YYEEEE. The CDR3 has 13 amino acids. Trimming pared 0 bases from V and 11 bases from J, leaving 9 bases between. CDR3: CASSLGTPAPLHF. The CDR3 DNA reads TGTGCCAGCAGCTTGGGGACCCCAGCACCCCTCCACTTT.

CDR3 sequence reads: CASHGQGSPSDYGYTF. Here the CDR3 DNA reads TGTGCCAGTCATGGACAGGGATCACCTAGCGACTATGGCTACACCTTC. The J gene is TRBJ1-2, the V gene TRBV19, with 8 positions matching TRBD1. Germline CDR1 is LNHDA and CDR2 is SQIVND (reference sequence). Trimming took 8 bases from V and 3 from J; bases not matched to a gene: 14. The CDR3 loop spans 16 amino acids.

The chain carries TRBV2 and TRBJ1-2; 12 nucleotides agree with TRBD1. This CDR3 is built from 15 residues. V gave up 6 bases and J gave up 8 bases; unmatched junction bases: 10. Germline-derived CDR1 and CDR2 are SNHLY and FYNNEI. CDR3 amino acids: CASSKPGQGARGYTF. CDR3 bases: TGTGCCAGCAGCAAACCGGGACAGGGGGCGCGGGGCTACACCTTC.

The rearrangement joins TRBV19 to TRBJ1-5; D unresolved. The CDR3 is made up of 15 amino acids. V was cut by 6 bases and J by 8 bases, with 20 bases left in between. From germline, CDR1 is LNHDA and CDR2 SQIVND (reference sequence). CDR3: CASSRRGEALEPQHF. CDR3 in DNA: TGTGCCAGTAGCAGGCGAGGAGAGGCGCTGGAGCCCCAGCATTTT.

The chain recombines TRBV24-1 with TRBJ2-1; tentatively, D is TRBD1 (5 bases). The CDR3 runs 14 residues. V was cut by 1 base and J by 8 bases, with 11 bases left in between. CDR1 and CDR2 from the germline V gene are KGHDR and SFDVKD. This CDR3 reads CATSDLGREYEQFF. CDR3 sequence (DNA): TGTGCCACCAGTGATTTAGGCAGGGAATATGAGCAGTTCTTC.

This clonotype was seen just once. This chain joins TRBV4-1 and TRBJ1-2; maybe TRBD1 (5 bases). Germline lookup yields CDR1 MGHRA and CDR2 YSYEKL. CDR3 length: 15 amino acids. Between the trimmed V and J ends, which lost 4 bases and 8 bases, there was a span of 20 bases. The CDR3 DNA reads TGCGCCAGCAGCCCATCCCAGACAGCCAGGGACGGCTACACCTTC. The encoded protein is CASSPSQTARDGYTF.

This clonotype appeared once. The rearrangement uses TRBV19 and TRBJ1-2, with a weak D call TRBD1 (6 bases). V lost 3 bases and J lost 2, with 7 bases in between. Germline CDR1 and CDR2: LNHDA and SQIVND (reference sequence). The CDR3 consists of 13 residues. The CDR3 DNA sequence: TGTGCCAGTAGTATGGACAGCAACTATGGCTACACCTTC. It translates to CASSMDSNYGYTF.

The genes are TRBV7-9 and TRBJ2-5; possibly TRBD1 for D (5 bases). Germline V lookup: CDR1 SEHNR, CDR2 FQNEAQ (reference sequence). The CDR3 covers 13 residues. V was cut by 5 bases and J by 4 bases, with 11 bases left in between. CDR3 in amino acids: CASSPQGRETQYF. CDR3 sequence (DNA): TGTGCCAGCAGCCCTCAGGGCCGAGAGACCCAGTACTTC.